This T cell receptor (beta chain) was retrieved from a study of identical twins. CDR1 is SQVTM and CDR2 is ANQGSEA in the germline V gene. The CDR3 totals 15 residues. Trimming left V 6 bases short and J 4 bases short, with 18 bases between. General study findings and limits: Excess low generation probability was seen in twin-shared out-of-frame alpha sequences. Analyses based on zero insertions could be partly confounded by invariant MAIT and iNKT cells.

Turning to this clonotype: Its antigen is undetermined.

TCRdb re-analysed the 5' RACE reads in MiXCR, keeping a single row per CDR3 protein. The data contain 1.5 million to 2 million distinct CDR3 sequences, roughly 35% of them singletons. The chain is built from TRBV29-1 and TRBJ1-4; D is possibly TRBD1 (6 bases). The sequence came from a newborn girl in good health. The sample comprised cord blood. For the CDR3, the DNA is TGCAGCGTACAAAAGGCGGGGGCCGATAATGAAAAACTGTTTTTT. Translation: CSVQKAGADNEKLFF.